This entry lists 29 T cell receptor beta chains sequenced from one sample in a study of shared clonotypes between healthy human individuals. Sequencing was performed with immunoSEQ multiplex PCR; in TCRdb, only in-frame clones are kept and a portion is missing. The sample lists 2 million to 2.5 million clones, approximately 93% occurring once. What was sequenced was naive CD4+ T cells from PBMCs. Noted subset: CD45RA+ positively selected. The receptors stem from a young man in good health. Some clones in this sample may be carry-over from other donors' samples.

J is TRBJ2-6 and V is TRBV9; a weak D match, TRBD1 (6 bases). Germline loops: CDR1 SGDLS, CDR2 YYNGEE. Trimming took 0 bases from V and 2 from J, leaving 24 bases between them. The CDR3 has 21 amino acids. The CDR3 DNA sequence: TGTGCCAGCAGCGTAGACCGCGCTGGGGGAACAGGGAAGGCTGGGGCCAACGTCCTGACTTTC. Its protein product is CASSVDRAGGTGKAGANVLTF. The full variable domain, rest sourced from reference TRBV9 and TRBJ2-6, is DSGVTQTPKHLITATGQRVTLRCSPRSGDLSVYWYQQSLDQGLQFLIQYYNGEERAKGNILERFSAQQFPDLHSELNLSSLELGDSALYFCASSVDRAGGTGKAGANVLTFGAGSRLTVL.

Remarks on this clone: Other DNA sequences in the same sample also yield this CDR3. V gene TRBV9 combines with J gene TRBJ2-2, with TRBD1 matching over 7 bases. The length of the CDR3 is 15 residues. Trimming at V came to 4 bases and at J to 0 bases, leaving 3 bases not matched to a gene. Germline-derived CDR1 and CDR2 are SGDLS and YYNGEE. CDR3 sequence reads: CASSRQGANTGELFF. In DNA form, the CDR3 reads TGTGCCAGCAGCCGTCAGGGGGCGAACACCGGGGAGCTGTTTTTT.

J is TRBJ2-5 and V is TRBV2; 10 bases align to TRBD1. The J segment lost 5 bases and the V segment lost 7 bases, leaving 7 bases of the junction unmatched. The CDR3 consists of 14 residues. CDR1 is SNHLY and CDR2 is FYNNEI in the germline V gene. The CDR3 reads CASKQTGGVETQYF. The CDR3 DNA follows: TGTGCCAGCAAACAGACAGGGGGCGTGGAGACCCAGTACTTC.

This rearrangement joins TRBV7-2 to TRBJ1-2, with D possibly being TRBD1 (5 bases). The V gene's germline CDR1 is SGHTA and CDR2 FQGNSA. CDR3 length: 14 residues. The V end lost 4 bases, the J end lost 8 bases, and 17 bases lay between the germline ends. DNA for the CDR3: TGTGCCAGCAGCTCCCGGACGGGGGAATGGGGCTACACCTTC. Amino acids: CASSSRTGEWGYTF.

Regarding this clone: This CDR3 is also generated by other DNA sequences in the sample. The chain recombines TRBV19 with TRBJ1-2; tentatively, D is TRBD1 (6 bases). The CDR3 sequence is 11 residues long. Trimming removed 6 bases from V and 8 bases from J, with 10 bases in between. CDR1 and CDR2 from the germline V gene are LNHDA and SQIVND (reference sequence). The DNA for the CDR3 is TGTGCCAGTAGAGCAGGGGTCGGCTACACCTTC. It is translated as CASRAGVGYTF.

The rearrangement uses TRBV28 and TRBJ1-4; 7 bases agree with TRBD1. With V trimmed by 5 bases and J by 7 bases, 7 bases remained unmatched. Germline CDR1 reads MDHEN; CDR2 reads SYDVKM. This CDR3 region has 14 residues. The CDR3 protein is CASSTTGWGEKLFF. As DNA, the CDR3 is TGTGCCAGCAGTACGACAGGGTGGGGTGAAAAACTGTTTTTT.

The chain couples TRBV5-8 to TRBJ1-4; TRBD1 might be the D (5 bases). The V end was cut by 1 base, the J end by 8 bases, with 9 bases between. The CDR3 contains 13 residues. Germline values: CDR1 SGHTS, CDR2 YDEGEE. The CDR3 spells CASSLWGREKLFF. As DNA, the CDR3 is TGTGCCAGCAGCTTGTGGGGCCGGGAAAAACTGTTTTTT.

This chain links TRBV5-1 with TRBJ2-7; TRBD2 agrees at 8 bases. Germline-derived CDR1 and CDR2 are SGHRS and YFSETQ. This CDR3 comprises 15 residues. The V gene end was trimmed by 0 bases and the J gene end by 4 bases; junction bases not matched to a gene: 6. CDR3 protein: CASSLVREEGYEQYF. CDR3 DNA: TGCGCCAGCAGCTTGGTGCGGGAGGAGGGTTACGAGCAGTACTTC.

The J gene is TRBJ2-6, the V gene TRBV15, with D possibly called TRBD1 or TRBD2 (6 bases each). Per germline, CDR1 LNHNV and CDR2 YYDKDF (reference sequence). This CDR3 contains 18 residues. V lost 5 bases to trimming and J lost 0 bases, with 17 bases between them. This CDR3 is CATSPRGLSTSGANVLTF. CDR3 coding DNA: TGTGCCACCAGCCCCAGGGGACTTTCCACCTCTGGGGCCAACGTCCTGACTTTC.

The rearrangement links TRBV5-1 to TRBJ2-3, with 10 bases identical to TRBD1. CDR3 length equals 16 residues. CDR1 is SGHRS, CDR2 YFSETQ, per germline. After removal of 2 bases from V and 4 bases from J, the junction contained 7 bases not matched to a gene. CDR3 sequence reads: CASSLTTGGMSDTQYF. CDR3 coding DNA: TGCGCCAGCAGCTTAACGACAGGGGGCATGTCAGATACGCAGTATTTT. Variable domain in full (rest from reference TRBV5-1 and TRBJ2-3): KAGVTQTPRYLIKTRGQQVTLSCSPISGHRSVSWYQQTPGQGLQFLFEYFSETQRNKGNFPGRFSGRQFSNSRSEMNVSTLELGDSALYLCASSLTTGGMSDTQYFGPGTRLTVL.

The CDR3 region is CASSLQKGEAFF. CDR3 DNA: TGTGCCAGCAGTTTACAGAAGGGTGAAGCTTTCTTT. The chain recombines TRBV28 with TRBJ1-1; D not resolved. Trimming pared 2 bases from V and 7 bases from J, leaving 8 bases between. The CDR3 has 12 amino acids. CDR1 and CDR2 from the germline V gene are MDHEN and SYDVKM.

The rearrangement joins TRBV5-6 to TRBJ2-3; 10 nucleotides agree with TRBD2. This CDR3 has 17 residues. CDR1 is SGHDT, CDR2 YYEEEE, per germline. J was trimmed by 2 bases and V by 2 bases; bases with no gene match: 8. The CDR3 spells CASSLLAGNRNTDTQYF. In nucleotides, the CDR3 is TGTGCCAGCAGCTTACTAGCGGGGAATCGAAACACAGATACGCAGTATTTT.

The chain recombines TRBV2 with TRBJ2-1; a weak D match, TRBD1 (6 bases). Germline V lookup: CDR1 SNHLY, CDR2 FYNNEI. The CDR3 runs 14 residues. Trimming removed 6 bases from V and 8 bases from J, with 17 bases in between. The CDR3: CASRPSGHNDEQFF. CDR3 nucleotide sequence: TGTGCCAGCAGACCGTCGGGACATAACGATGAGCAGTTCTTC.

This sequence joins TRBV19 and TRBJ1-5, with D possibly matching TRBD1 (6 bases). The germline gives CDR1 LNHDA, CDR2 SQIVND (reference sequence). This CDR3 has 17 amino acids. V was cut by 6 bases and J by 0 bases, with 18 bases left in between. The chain's CDR3 is CASSRSGESYSNQPQHF. CDR3 in DNA: TGTGCCAGTAGCCGATCAGGGGAGTCATATAGCAATCAGCCCCAGCATTTT.

The CDR3 spells CASSQEWVYYEQYF. DNA for the CDR3: TGCGCCAGCAGCCAAGAGTGGGTATACTACGAGCAGTACTTC. The chain employs TRBV4-1 and TRBJ2-7; D is unclear. CDR3 length: 14 residues. From germline, CDR1 is MGHRA and CDR2 YSYEKL. The germline V and J ends were trimmed by 0 bases and 3 bases, with 9 bases remaining between them.

This clone was seen a single time. The chain employs TRBV6-1 and TRBJ2-2; D call uncertain. Germline-derived CDR1 and CDR2 are MNHNS and SASEGT. Trimming took off 3 bases at V and 4 bases at J, with 9 bases between the two ends. The CDR3 covers 14 residues. Written as DNA, the CDR3 is TGTGCCAGCAGTGAGCGCACCGTCACCGGGGAGCTGTTTTTT. Its translation: CASSERTVTGELFF.

Concerning this clone itself: A read error is the likely source, as a far larger clone sits one nucleotide away. Distinct nucleotide sequences in the sample also encode this CDR3. This chain uses TRBV5-4 with TRBJ2-5, with 9 bases aligning to TRBD1. Germline CDR1 SGHNT, CDR2 YYREEE (reference sequence). The CDR3 covers 14 residues. After removal of 4 bases from V and 1 base from J, the junction contained 2 bases not matched to a gene. The CDR3 protein is CASSLGQGQETQYF. CDR3 DNA sequence: TGTGCCAGCAGCCTGGGACAGGGCCAAGAGACCCAGTACTTC.

The chain recombines TRBV29-1 with TRBJ1-1; D remains unclear. CDR3 length: 14 residues. Germline CDR1 and CDR2: SQVTM and ANQGSEA. With 8 bases removed from V and 4 bases from J, the gap between germline ends came to 20 bases. CDR3 nucleotide sequence: TGCAGCTCAAAGGGTTCTTTGGTCGGCACTGAAGCTTTCTTT. Translated: CSSKGSLVGTEAFF.

The chain carries TRBV27 and TRBJ1-5; D call uncertain. This CDR3 comprises 13 residues. V lost 5 bases and J lost 5, with 10 bases in between. CDR1 is MNHEY, CDR2 SMNVEV, per germline (reference sequence). The CDR3 region is CASSPTTYQPQHF. The CDR3 nucleotides are TGTGCCAGCAGTCCCACGACCTATCAGCCCCAGCATTTT.

The sample holds one count of this clone. The chain joins TRBV10-3 to TRBJ2-3; 9 bases fit TRBD1. The CDR3 is made up of 13 amino acids. The V segment lost 5 bases and the J segment 4 bases; nucleotides outside the gene matches: 1. The germline V gene has CDR1 ENHRY and CDR2 SYGVKD. The CDR3 nucleotides read TGTGCCATCAGTAGGACAGGGGCAGATACGCAGTATTTT. Translated, it gives CAISRTGADTQYF.

The chain is built from TRBV6-5 and TRBJ1-2; unclear D gene. The CDR3 extends over 13 amino acids. Germline lookup yields CDR1 MNHEY and CDR2 SVGAGI. Trimming cost V 0 bases and J 8 bases, with 10 bases left between them. The CDR3 DNA sequence: TGTGCCAGCAGTTACTCGAAAGGGCTCGGCTACACCTTC. This translates into CASSYSKGLGYTF.

The rearrangement uses TRBV27 and TRBJ2-3; a possible D gene is TRBD2 (6 bases). Germline V CDR1 and CDR2: MNHEY, SMNVEV (reference sequence). CDR3 length equals 19 residues. Trimming took 4 bases from V and 6 from J, leaving 29 bases between them. CDR3 coding DNA: TGTGCCAGCAGTTACGGAAGGGTGGGGGGACTGACCCCTAGGGATACGCAGTATTTT. Amino acids: CASSYGRVGGLTPRDTQYF.

This chain connects TRBV27 to TRBJ2-7, with 9 bases lining up with TRBD2. This CDR3 is 21 amino acids long. Germline values: CDR1 MNHEY, CDR2 SMNVEV (reference sequence). Trimming at V came to 5 bases and at J to 2 bases, leaving 25 bases not matched to a gene. CDR3: CASSLLRDRVGGRAVAYEQYF. CDR3 nucleotide sequence: TGTGCCAGCAGTCTCCTTAGGGACCGAGTGGGCGGGAGGGCCGTGGCCTACGAGCAGTACTTC.

The genes are TRBV2 and TRBJ1-2; a weak D match, TRBD1 (6 bases). The CDR3 length is 12 residues. The germline V and J ends were trimmed by 0 bases and 13 bases, with 12 bases remaining between them. Germline V lookup: CDR1 SNHLY, CDR2 FYNNEI. The CDR3 DNA sequence: TGTGCCAGCAGTGAAGCGGGGGGCCGGTCCACCTTC. It yields the protein CASSEAGGRSTF. Supplemented by reference TRBV2 and TRBJ1-2, the full variable domain reads EPEVTQTPSHQVTQMGQEVILRCVPISNHLYFYWYRQILGQKVEFLVSFYNNEISEKSEIFDDQFSVERPDGSNFTLKIRSTKLEDSAMYFCASSEAGGRSTFGSGTRLTVV.

The chain couples TRBV28 to TRBJ1-5; the D is unclear. Looked up from germline, CDR1 is MDHEN and CDR2 is SYDVKM. This CDR3 region has 13 residues. Trimming took 7 bases from V and 6 from J, leaving 13 bases between them. The CDR3 here is CASTRRGGQPQHF. In nucleotides, the CDR3 is TGTGCCAGCACAAGACGGGGAGGTCAGCCCCAGCATTTT.

The V gene is TRBV15, the J gene TRBJ2-1; 8 bases match TRBD2. V gave up 6 bases and J gave up 4 bases; unmatched junction bases: 11. The length of the CDR3 is 16 residues. CDR1 and CDR2 (germline): LNHNV, YYDKDF (reference sequence). The CDR3 region is CATSSRTSGSYNEQFF. As DNA, the CDR3 is TGTGCCACCAGTTCCCGTACTAGCGGATCTTACAATGAGCAGTTCTTC. Complete variable domain (other parts from reference TRBV15 and TRBJ2-1): DAMVIQNPRYQVTQFGKPVTLSCSQTLNHNVMYWYQQKSSQAPKLLFHYYDKDFNNEADTPDNFQSRRPNTSFCFLDIRSPGLGDTAMYLCATSSRTSGSYNEQFFGPGTRLTVL.

The chain uses TRBV6-1 and TRBJ2-1; D perhaps matches TRBD1 (6 bases). The CDR3 is made up of 17 amino acids. Germline loops: CDR1 MNHNS, CDR2 SASEGT. Trimming left V 0 bases short and J 8 bases short, with 20 bases between. The chain's CDR3 is CASSEASKFFRGDEQFF. CDR3 nucleotide sequence: TGTGCCAGCAGTGAAGCGAGTAAATTCTTCAGGGGTGATGAGCAGTTCTTC.

This clone was recorded once. The rearrangement joins TRBV30 to TRBJ2-1, with unresolved D. Trimming pared 2 bases from V and 5 bases from J, leaving 7 bases between. Germline V lookup: CDR1 GTSNPN, CDR2 SVGIG (reference sequence). This CDR3 comprises 12 residues. In DNA form, the CDR3 reads TGTGCCTGGAGTCTTCGCGACAATGAGCAGTTCTTC. Translating gives CAWSLRDNEQFF.

The chain links TRBV7-9 to TRBJ2-5, with a weak D call TRBD2 (5 bases). The V end was cut by 5 bases, the J end by 5 bases, with 18 bases between. This CDR3 region has 15 residues. Germline CDR1 is SEHNR and CDR2 is FQNEAQ (reference sequence). CDR3 nucleotides: TGTGCCAGCAGCCCCGGCGTTTTGGGCGGGGAGACCCAGTACTTC. Amino acid sequence: CASSPGVLGGETQYF.